These 29 T cell receptor beta chains were all obtained from the same sample, sequenced in a study of cytomegalovirus exposure and HLA in healthy donors. Vbeta (60) and Jbeta (13) primers were used in the PCR. The assay was immunoSEQ multiplex PCR, and TCRdb's table has in-frame clones only and misses some. The sample shows about 120,000 clones, around 75% of them seen only once. Sequences were obtained from PBMCs. These TCRs come from a woman aged 18-29 years in good health and CMV-seronegative.

The chain has TRBV9 and TRBJ1-3; possible D gene TRBD1, 5 bases. CDR1 is SGDLS, CDR2 YYNGEE, per germline. The germline V and J ends were trimmed by 3 bases and 0 bases, with 13 bases remaining between them. The length of the CDR3 is 16 residues. This chain's CDR3 is CASSGDGGISGNTIYF. CDR3 bases: TGTGCCAGCAGCGGCGACGGGGGGATCTCTGGAAACACCATATATTTT.

In this sample, this clone turned up a few times. The gene calls are TRBV7-9 and TRBJ1-1; possibly TRBD1 for D (6 bases). CDR3 length equals 14 residues. The V end lost 6 bases, the J end lost 11 bases, and 22 bases lay between the germline ends. Germline V gene sequence: CDR1 SEHNR, CDR2 FQNEAQ (reference sequence). The CDR3 DNA reads as TGTGCCAGCAGGGCTACAGGGTTAGGGGATGCCGCTTTCTTT. Its translation: CASRATGLGDAAFF.

This clone was seen more than once but under ten times. The chain combines TRBV27 with TRBJ2-1, with 11 bases aligning to TRBD1. V was clipped by 3 bases and J by 2 bases; unmatched bases: 3. The CDR3 has 16 amino acids. Germline V CDR1 and CDR2: MNHEY, SMNVEV (reference sequence). DNA for the CDR3: TGTGCCAGCAGTTTGCTGGGACAGGGGGCCTACAATGAGCAGTTCTTC. Its translation: CASSLLGQGAYNEQFF.

The chain uses TRBV6-4 and TRBJ2-3, with 8 bases lining up with TRBD2. Germline V gene lookup returns CDR1 MRHNA and CDR2 SNTAGT. Trimming cost V 6 bases and J 0 bases; bases outside gene matches: 2. CDR3 length equals 14 residues. CDR3 sequence reads: CASSGGASTDTQYF. In DNA, the CDR3 is TGTGCCAGCAGCGGGGGGGCCAGCACAGATACGCAGTATTTT.

J is TRBJ1-1 and V is TRBV7-9; no clear D. V was shortened by 5 bases and J by 4 bases, with 20 bases between the two germline ends. Germline CDR1 and CDR2: SEHNR and FQNEAQ (reference sequence). The CDR3 runs to 16 residues. The CDR3 bases are TGTGCCAGCAGCCGAGCCCTCGGCGCCGCGGGCACTGAAGCTTTCTTT. This sequence encodes CASSRALGAAGTEAFF.

The chain uses TRBV19 and TRBJ2-7; perhaps TRBD2 as D (6 bases). Deletions cut 0 bases from V and 6 bases from J, with 12 bases between. CDR3 size: 14 residues. Germline V gene lookup returns CDR1 LNHDA and CDR2 SQIVND (reference sequence). CDR3 protein: CASSIEATAGEQYF. CDR3 sequence (DNA): TGTGCCAGTAGTATAGAAGCGACAGCGGGCGAGCAGTACTTC. The variable domain in full, with the rest retrieved from reference TRBV19 and TRBJ2-7, is DGGITQSPKYLFRKEGQNVTLSCEQNLNHDAMYWYRQDPGQGLRLIYYSQIVNDFQKGDIAEGYSVSREKKESFPLTVTSAQKNPTAFYLCASSIEATAGEQYFGPGTRLTVT.

This clone appeared a few times. The chain couples TRBV28 to TRBJ1-2; 8 bases fit TRBD1. The germline V gene has CDR1 MDHEN and CDR2 SYDVKM. The CDR3 totals 15 residues. Losses at the gene ends were 6 bases for V and 4 bases for J; bases not matched to a gene: 10. Here the CDR3 reads CASSSTGQEVYGYTF. The CDR3, as DNA: TGTGCCAGCAGCTCCACGGGACAGGAGGTCTATGGCTACACCTTC.

On this clone itself: Since the CDR3 does not end with the conserved phenylalanine or tryptophan, this likely comes from a read error. This chain connects TRBV4-2 to TRBJ2-3; 11 bases align to TRBD1. CDR3 length equals 15 residues. Germline CDR1 is LGHNA and CDR2 is YNFKEQ. The V gene end was trimmed by 3 bases and the J gene end by 4 bases; junction bases not matched to a gene: 3. In nucleotides, the CDR3 is TGTGCCAGCAGCCAGCCGGGACAGGGGGCAGATACGCAGTATGTT. Protein product: CASSQPGQGADTQYV.

This chain joins TRBV19 and TRBJ2-3, with 10 positions matching TRBD2. Trimming cost V 10 bases and J 0 bases; bases outside gene matches: 4. CDR1 and CDR2 (germline): LNHDA, SQIVND (reference sequence). The length of the CDR3 is 14 residues. This chain's CDR3 is CATKRGGSTDTQYF. In DNA form, the CDR3 reads TGTGCCACAAAGCGGGGGGGAAGCACAGATACGCAGTATTTT.

The chain couples TRBV16 to TRBJ1-5; 7 bases fit TRBD1. V dropped 5 bases and J dropped 6; count of bases not matched to a gene: 4. CDR3 length: 13 residues. Germline V lookup: CDR1 KGHSY, CDR2 FQNENV. The CDR3 DNA reads as TGTGCCAGCAGCAGGGACAGTAGTCAGCCCCAGCATTTT. Protein sequence: CASSRDSSQPQHF.

The chain joins TRBV28 to TRBJ1-1; a weak D match, TRBD1 (6 bases). The CDR3 loop spans 14 amino acids. V gave up 3 bases and J gave up 5 bases, with 13 bases separating them. In germline, CDR1 is MDHEN, CDR2 SYDVKM. CDR3 amino acids: CASSFTGGRTEAFF. The DNA for the CDR3 is TGTGCCAGCAGTTTTACGGGGGGCCGGACTGAAGCTTTCTTT.

The chain is built from TRBV10-1 and TRBJ2-2; D gene ambiguous. Trimming shortened V by 6 bases and J by 7 bases, and 12 bases separated the two germline ends. The CDR3 loop spans 13 amino acids. The V gene's germline CDR1 is WNHNN and CDR2 SYGVQD (reference sequence). Here the CDR3 DNA reads TGCGCCAGCAGCCCTATCGGTGGCGGGGAGCTGTTTTTT. It translates to CASSPIGGGELFF.

V and J are TRBV5-6 and TRBJ2-7, with D possibly being TRBD2 (5 bases). V was clipped by 3 bases and J by 1 base, with 8 bases between them. Germline V gene sequence: CDR1 SGHDT, CDR2 YYEEEE. The length of the CDR3 is 13 residues. CDR3 in amino acids: CASSSGLSYEQYF. The CDR3 nucleotides are TGTGCCAGCAGCTCCGGACTGTCCTACGAGCAGTACTTC.

This clone appeared once. The chain combines TRBV28 with TRBJ1-1, with TRBD1 identical over 7 bases. V was pared by 5 bases and J by 3 bases, with 12 bases of the junction left unmatched. Germline CDR1 MDHEN, CDR2 SYDVKM. This CDR3 has 16 amino acids. The CDR3 DNA follows: TGTGCCAGCAGTCCCCACCTGGGACAGAGGGACACTGAAGCTTTCTTT. This sequence encodes CASSPHLGQRDTEAFF.

The rearrangement links TRBV29-1 to TRBJ1-1; TRBD1 aligns across 7 bases. Germline V gene sequence: CDR1 SQVTM, CDR2 ANQGSEA. This CDR3 has 16 amino acids. J was trimmed by 0 bases and V by 8 bases; bases with no gene match: 15. CDR3 DNA sequence: TGCAGCATACTTAACTCGACAGGGTTTGTGAACACTGAAGCTTTCTTT. The encoded protein is CSILNSTGFVNTEAFF.

The chain is built from TRBV19 and TRBJ1-1; weak D call: TRBD1 (6 bases). Germline loops: CDR1 LNHDA, CDR2 SQIVND (reference sequence). V was pared by 6 bases and J by 1 base, with 9 bases between. The CDR3 length is 13 residues. DNA for the CDR3: TGTGCCAGTAGCCCGACAGGGAACACTGAAGCTTTCTTT. Translating it yields CASSPTGNTEAFF.

The V gene is TRBV5-4, the J gene TRBJ1-5, with 7 positions matching TRBD1. The J segment lost 6 bases and the V segment lost 2 bases, leaving 2 bases of the junction unmatched. From germline, CDR1 is SGHNT and CDR2 YYREEE (reference sequence). The CDR3 is 13 residues long. The CDR3 spells CASSFRQGQPQHF. The CDR3 bases are TGTGCCAGCAGCTTTCGACAGGGTCAGCCCCAGCATTTT.

This clone has only a few counts. The rearrangement links TRBV28 to TRBJ1-2; no definite D call. The CDR3 is 16 residues long. Between the trimmed V and J ends, which lost 2 bases and 0 bases, there was a span of 13 bases. CDR1 MDHEN and CDR2 SYDVKM come from the germline V gene. The CDR3 nucleotides read TGTGCCAGCAGTTTACGAGAGGTTAGAGCTAACTATGGCTACACCTTC. The encoded protein is CASSLREVRANYGYTF.

This rearrangement joins TRBV29-1 to TRBJ1-1; 8 positions match TRBD1. Germline V gives CDR1 SQVTM, CDR2 ANQGSEA. V lost 6 bases to trimming and J lost 4 bases; unmatched junction nucleotides: 4. The CDR3 runs 12 residues. Written as DNA, the CDR3 is TGCAGCGTGTGGACAGGGAGCACTGAAGCTTTCTTT. Encoded protein: CSVWTGSTEAFF.

This clone has a handful of counts. The chain carries TRBV7-2 and TRBJ1-6; D gene unclear. Germline lookup yields CDR1 SGHTA and CDR2 FQGNSA. Trimming left V 4 bases short and J 9 bases short, with 10 bases between. CDR3 length: 13 amino acids. CDR3 DNA: TGTGCCAGCAGCTCCTATGGGAGTTCACCCCTCCACTTT. This translates into CASSSYGSSPLHF.

The rearrangement links TRBV27 to TRBJ1-2; 9 bases match TRBD1. With 6 bases clipped from V and 4 bases from J, the junction kept 6 bases outside the gene matches. The V gene's germline CDR1 is MNHEY and CDR2 SMNVEV (reference sequence). The length of the CDR3 is 14 residues. CDR3 bases: TGTGCCAGCAGAAGAGCGGGACAGGGCTATGGCTACACCTTC. The encoded protein is CASRRAGQGYGYTF.

This clone has a handful of counts. The V gene is TRBV6-1, the J gene TRBJ2-7; 7 nucleotides match TRBD2. The CDR3 is 15 residues long. With V trimmed by 7 bases and J by 0 bases, 9 bases remained unmatched. Germline CDR1 reads MNHNS; CDR2 reads SASEGT. CDR3 coding DNA: TGTGCCAGCAAATCCCTGGGAGGGATCTCCTACGAGCAGTACTTC. Amino acids: CASKSLGGISYEQYF.

The chain has TRBV29-1 and TRBJ1-1; 9 nucleotides agree with TRBD1. The CDR3 sequence is 14 residues long. V dropped 3 bases and J dropped 5; count of bases not matched to a gene: 7. From germline, CDR1 is SQVTM and CDR2 ANQGSEA. In DNA, the CDR3 is TGCAGCGTTGAGGGAACAGGGGGCCGGACTGAAGCTTTCTTT. It codes for CSVEGTGGRTEAFF. The full variable domain, with the rest looked up from reference TRBV29-1 and TRBJ1-1, is SAVISQKPSRDICQRGTSLTIQCQVDSQVTMMFWYRQQPGQSLTLIATANQGSEATYESGFVIDKFPISRPNLTFSTLTVSNMSPEDSSIYLCSVEGTGGRTEAFFGQGTRLTVV.

The rearrangement joins TRBV6-6 to TRBJ2-1, with 8 bases matching TRBD2. Per germline, CDR1 MNHNY and CDR2 SVGAGI (reference sequence). The length of the CDR3 is 16 residues. V lost 0 bases, J lost 1 base, and 2 bases stayed unmatched. DNA for the CDR3: TGTGCCAGCAGTTACTCAACGGGGGGGTCCTACAATGAGCAGTTCTTC. It yields the protein CASSYSTGGSYNEQFF.

The chain combines TRBV28 with TRBJ2-1; 8 bases match TRBD1. This CDR3 contains 15 residues. CDR1 and CDR2 (germline): MDHEN, SYDVKM. The ends lost 2 bases at V and 3 bases at J; junction bases unmatched: 3. CDR3 sequence reads: CASSLGGQGYNEQFF. For the CDR3, the DNA is TGTGCCAGCAGTTTAGGCGGACAGGGCTACAATGAGCAGTTCTTC.

The rearrangement links TRBV9 to TRBJ2-3; D is unclear. V was trimmed by 0 bases and J by 12 bases, leaving 11 bases between them. From germline, CDR1 is SGDLS and CDR2 YYNGEE. The CDR3 has 12 amino acids. The CDR3 DNA sequence: TGTGCCAGCAGCGTAGCTCTTAGCCCTCAGTATTTT. It specifies CASSVALSPQYF.

This chain joins TRBV5-1 and TRBJ2-2, with D tentatively TRBD1 (5 bases). From germline, CDR1 is SGHRS and CDR2 YFSETQ. This CDR3 comprises 15 residues. V was clipped by 1 base and J by 7 bases, with 14 bases between them. This CDR3 is CASSLIQGLSGELFF. The CDR3 bases are TGCGCCAGCAGCTTGATTCAGGGCCTCAGCGGGGAGCTGTTTTTT.

The chain recombines TRBV2 with TRBJ1-5; D is perhaps TRBD1 (6 bases). With 6 bases removed from V and 3 bases from J, the gap between germline ends came to 15 bases. The CDR3 has 15 amino acids. The germline gives CDR1 SNHLY, CDR2 FYNNEI. The CDR3 region is CASSQIRDNNQPQHF. CDR3 coding DNA: TGTGCCAGCAGCCAGATCCGGGACAACAATCAGCCCCAGCATTTT.

In its sample, this clone was seen a few times. V gene TRBV6-5 combines with J gene TRBJ2-7, with 8 bases identical to TRBD1. J lost 0 bases, V lost 4 bases, and 2 bases had no gene match. Per the germline V gene, CDR1 is MNHEY and CDR2 is SVGAGI. CDR3 size: 14 residues. CDR3: CASSWTGSSYEQYF. The CDR3 region has the DNA TGTGCCAGCAGTTGGACAGGGAGCTCCTACGAGCAGTACTTC.